The clone carrying this T cell receptor (beta chain) came up many times. Its target is not known. The data were obtained in a study of T-cell reconstitution after alpha-beta-depleted transplantation in children. Regarding the study as a whole: As was reported, about two months after transplant, alpha-beta T cells came from several hundred expanded graft clones. In some patients, recipient T cells and intrathymic progenitors surviving conditioning explained high day-60 diversity.

Unique molecular identifiers were used to barcode this TCRbeta library. TCRdb independently ran MiXCR on the PCR reads; one entry per CDR3 protein. Of about 590,000 distinct CDR3 sequences in the sample, 13% were seen once. The CDR3 spans 16 residues. Trimming removed 0 bases from V and 7 bases from J, with 19 bases in between. This sequence was found in a male patient younger than 18 who had a stem cell transplant for acute myeloid leukemia, so the T cells may come from the graft donor. Sequenced here: PBMCs, mostly from graft donor cells, sampled 360 days after TCRalphabeta/CD19-depleted stem cell transplant. The rearrangement links TRBV12-3 or TRBV12-4 to TRBJ2-7, with D unresolved. CDR3 residues: CASSLAPYRSLCEQYF. In DNA form, the CDR3 reads TGTGCCAGCAGTTTAGCGCCGTATAGATCCCTATGTGAGCAGTACTTC.